These 2 T cell receptor beta chains share one sample of origin, sequenced in a study of Ad26.COV2.S vaccination and SARS-CoV-2 variants. Here immunoSEQ multiplex PCR was the method, and the copy in TCRdb shows in-frame clones only, minus some. This sample has around 400,000 clones, with around 90% found just once. As for treatment: around 19 received Ad26.COV2.S at low or high dose, single or two shots; roughly five received placebo; per-sample allocation not given. After the first vaccine or placebo injection, samples were drawn on day 63. The sequencing here drew on peripheral blood, taken in a trial of Ad26.COV2.S vaccine versus placebo. The receptors derive from a person aged 18-60 years who received the Ad26.COV2.S COVID-19 vaccine or a placebo.

J is TRBJ2-1 and V is TRBV30; 8 positions agree with TRBD2. The CDR3 runs to 14 residues. CDR1 is GTSNPN and CDR2 is SVGIG in the germline V gene (reference sequence). With 1 base clipped from V and 7 bases from J, the junction kept 6 bases outside the gene matches. CDR3 sequence (DNA): TGTGCCTGGAGTGAGAGCGGGAGCTTGAATGAGCAGTTCTTC. Translating gives CAWSESGSLNEQFF.

The rearrangement joins TRBV4-3 to TRBJ2-1; D gene uncertain. Germline V gene sequence: CDR1 LGHNA, CDR2 YSLEER. The CDR3 covers 14 residues. With 0 bases removed from V and 8 bases from J, the gap between germline ends came to 11 bases. The DNA of the CDR3 is TGCGCCAGCAGCCAAGATCTGGGGTTCCATGAGCAGTTCTTC. Its translation: CASSQDLGFHEQFF.